These T cell receptor beta chains were read from a single sample in a study of OX40 agonist ivuxolimab in advanced cancers. Method: immunoSEQ multiplex PCR; TCRdb's copy keeps in-frame clones and lacks some. Of some 100,000 clones detected, approximately 91% appear once; the ten largest clones hold around 0.16%. Here the sequenced sample was CD4+ or CD8+ T cells sorted from blood, taken in a trial of the OX40 agonist ivuxolimab. These receptors originate from an adult with an advanced solid tumor such as melanoma, head and neck, liver or kidney cancer. CDR3s include the opening cysteine and the closing phenylalanine or tryptophan. D genes are given only for firm matches. Part of the rows lack a size; the others show once, few, many or a class for expanded clones.

D gene,V gene,J gene,clone size,CDR3 protein,CDR3 DNA
NA,TRBV7-8,TRBJ2-7,NA,CASSLVRGSYEQYF,TGTGCCAGCAGCTTAGTGCGGGGCTCCTACGAGCAGTACTTC
TRBD1,TRBV5-1,TRBJ1-5,NA,CASSTGVDQPQHF,TGCGCCAGCTCCACAGGGGTTGATCAGCCCCAGCATTTT
NA,TRBV28,TRBJ1-6,NA,CASSSRITNLHF,TGTGCCAGCAGCAGCAGGATAACAAACCTCCACTTT
NA,TRBV5-1,TRBJ2-1,NA,CASALSGAHNEQFF,TGCGCCAGTGCCCTCTCCGGGGCCCACAATGAGCAGTTCTTC
TRBD1,TRBV2,TRBJ1-5,NA,CASSRRQGSGNQPQHF,TGTGCCAGCAGTCGCCGACAGGGGTCGGGCAATCAGCCCCAGCATTTT
TRBD1,TRBV7-9,TRBJ2-1,NA,CASSPGQGRYNEQFF,TGTGCCAGCAGCCCTGGACAGGGCAGGTACAATGAGCAGTTCTTC
TRBD1,TRBV19,TRBJ1-2,NA,CASNSDRINGYTF,TGTGCCAGTAACTCGGACAGGATTAATGGCTACACCTTC
NA,TRBV2,TRBJ2-6,NA,CASSEGVVSGANVLTF,TGTGCCAGCAGTGAAGGGGTAGTCTCTGGGGCCAACGTCCTGACTTTC
TRBD1,TRBV6-5,TRBJ1-1,NA,CASSRTGDRSTEAFF,TGTGCCAGCAGTAGGACAGGGGACCGGAGCACTGAAGCTTTCTTT
TRBD1,TRBV5-1,TRBJ1-3,NA,CASSYEDRRSSGNTIYF,TGCGCCAGCAGCTACGAGGACAGGCGAAGCTCTGGAAACACCATATATTTT
NA,TRBV6-1,TRBJ2-6,NA,CASSRPASGANVLTF,TGTGCCAGCAGTCGGCCGGCCTCTGGGGCCAACGTCCTGACTTTC
NA,TRBV11-2,TRBJ1-3,NA,CASSSPWTSSGNTIYF,TGTGCCAGCAGCTCACCTTGGACATCCTCTGGAAACACCATATATTTT
TRBD1,TRBV10-3,TRBJ2-7,NA,CAIRGDRSTYEQYF,TGTGCCATCAGGGGGGACAGGTCAACCTACGAGCAGTACTTC
NA,TRBV6-1,TRBJ1-5,once,CASSQEGSQPQHF,TGTGCCAGCTCCCAGGAGGGAAGTCAGCCCCAGCATTTT
NA,TRBV6-5,TRBJ1-3,NA,CASSYSAGSGNTIYF,TGTGCCAGCAGTTACTCAGCCGGCTCTGGAAACACCATATATTTT
NA,TRBV2,TRBJ1-5,NA,CASSEVGPRGQPQHF,TGTGCCAGCAGTGAAGTAGGCCCACGGGGTCAGCCCCAGCATTTT
NA,TRBV10-1,TRBJ2-3,NA,CASSERLALPLPITQYF,TGCGCCAGCAGTGAGCGGCTAGCCCTTCCACTCCCCATTACGCAGTATTTT
NA,TRBV5-1,TRBJ2-1,NA,CASSSDNRGGEQFF,TGCGCCAGCAGCTCAGACAACAGGGGAGGTGAGCAGTTCTTC
TRBD1,TRBV5-5,TRBJ1-2,NA,CASNSDRDRGRRNGYTF,TGTGCCAGCAACTCGGACCGGGACAGGGGGCGCCGTAATGGCTACACCTTC
NA,TRBV29-1,TRBJ2-7,NA,CSVVQGNHEQYF,TGCAGCGTTGTACAGGGTAACCACGAGCAGTACTTC
NA,TRBV30,TRBJ2-7,NA,CAWSWGSYEQYF,TGTGCCTGGAGTTGGGGGTCCTACGAGCAGTACTTC
TRBD2,TRBV30,TRBJ2-3,NA,CAWSRVAGGTDTQYF,TGTGCCTGGAGTAGGGTAGCGGGGGGCACAGATACGCAGTATTTT
TRBD2,TRBV7-2,TRBJ2-3,once,CARREVGTDTQYF,TGTGCCCGACGGGAGGTGGGCACAGATACGCAGTATTTT
NA,TRBV19,TRBJ1-4,NA,CASSIGRGEKLFF,TGTGCCAGTAGTATTGGGCGTGGTGAAAAACTGTTTTTT
NA,TRBV4-1,TRBJ1-6,NA,CASSQDFSGYSPLHF,TGCGCCAGCAGCCAAGATTTCAGTGGGTATTCACCCCTCCACTTT
NA,TRBV29-1,TRBJ2-2,NA,CSVYITGELFF,TGCAGCGTGTACATCACCGGGGAGCTGTTTTTT
NA,TRBV5-6,TRBJ2-2,NA,CASSTYSRRTRDGTGELFF,TGTGCCAGCAGTACTTATTCACGAAGAACGAGGGACGGCACCGGGGAGCTGTTTTTT
TRBD1,TRBV6-6,TRBJ1-2,NA,CASSYSPNRGVGYTF,TGTGCCAGCAGTTATTCCCCAAACAGGGGGGTTGGCTACACCTTC
NA,TRBV6-5,TRBJ1-2,NA,CASSYSRQARYTF,TGTGCCAGCAGTTACTCGAGGCAGGCCCGCTACACCTTC
TRBD1,TRBV6-5,TRBJ2-3,NA,CASSWGQGIYTQYF,TGTGCCAGCAGTTGGGGACAGGGAATATATACGCAGTATTTT
NA,TRBV14,TRBJ2-3,NA,CASSHYQGTDTQYF,TGTGCCAGCAGCCATTATCAGGGCACAGATACGCAGTATTTT
TRBD1,TRBV6-5,TRBJ2-5,NA,CASSRGDRGLGTQYF,TGTGCCAGCAGCCGAGGGGACAGGGGGCTTGGGACCCAGTACTTC
NA,TRBV15,TRBJ1-2,NA,CATSRDALVRGYTF,TGTGCCACCAGCAGAGACGCCCTAGTGAGGGGCTACACCTTC
NA,TRBV29-1,TRBJ2-7,NA,CSVEVPNYEQYF,TGCAGCGTTGAAGTCCCTAACTACGAGCAGTACTTC
TRBD1,TRBV4-1,TRBJ2-5,NA,CASSQEGTTGAETQYF,TGCGCCAGCAGCCAAGAAGGAACCACAGGGGCGGAGACCCAGTACTTC
NA,TRBV18,TRBJ1-1,NA,CASSPPSRTSEAFF,TGTGCCAGCTCACCACCCTCCCGCACCTCTGAAGCTTTCTTT
NA,TRBV30,TRBJ2-4,NA,CACLIPGAKNIQYF,TGTGCCTGCCTAATCCCGGGGGCCAAAAACATTCAGTACTTC
TRBD1,TRBV4-1,TRBJ2-7,NA,CASSQAPGGLGLLEQYF,TGCGCCAGCAGCCAAGCCCCAGGGGGCTTGGGGCTCCTCGAGCAGTACTTC